This TCR beta chain comes out of a study of early stage breast cancer tumors. Study in general: ER+/PR+/HER2- status applied to about 80% of the 16 invasive breast tumors. Each sample averaged approximately 9.6-fold read coverage. Findings and limits, study-wide: Comparing each tissue with blood distinguished tumor from normal in most of the 16 patients.

Comment on this clone: What it binds is unknown.

TCRdb keeps only in-frame clones here, not all; method: immunoSEQ multiplex PCR. The sample has about 24,000 clones; 65% to 70% are singletons. The CDR3 extends over 13 amino acids. V was cut by 1 base and J by 5 bases, with 8 bases left in between. Germline values: CDR1 MGHRA, CDR2 YSYEKL. This TCR derives from a person aged 55 to 75 with breast cancer. The rearrangement links TRBV4-1 to TRBJ2-5, with D perhaps matching TRBD1 (5 bases). Specimen: breast tumor tissue. The CDR3 nucleotides are TGCGCCAGCAGCCAAGTAGGGGTGGAGACCCAGTACTTC. This sequence encodes CASSQVGVETQYF.